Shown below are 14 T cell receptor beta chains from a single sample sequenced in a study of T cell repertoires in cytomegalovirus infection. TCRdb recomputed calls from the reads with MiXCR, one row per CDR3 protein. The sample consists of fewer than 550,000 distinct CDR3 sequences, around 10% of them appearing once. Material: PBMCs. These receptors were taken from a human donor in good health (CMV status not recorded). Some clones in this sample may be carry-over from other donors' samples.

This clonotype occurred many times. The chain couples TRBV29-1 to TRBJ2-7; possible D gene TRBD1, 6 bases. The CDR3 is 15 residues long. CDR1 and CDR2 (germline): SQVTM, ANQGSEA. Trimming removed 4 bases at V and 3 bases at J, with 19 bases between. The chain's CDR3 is CSVGSPQGPIYEQYF. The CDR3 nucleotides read TGCAGCGTTGGTTCCCCCCAGGGGCCAATCTACGAGCAGTACTTC.

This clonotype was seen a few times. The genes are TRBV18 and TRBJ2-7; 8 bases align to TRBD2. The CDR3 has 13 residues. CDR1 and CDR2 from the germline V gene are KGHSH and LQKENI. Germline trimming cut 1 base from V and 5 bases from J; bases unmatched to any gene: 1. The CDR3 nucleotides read TGTGCCAGCTCACCACAGCGGGAGAACGAGCAGTACTTC. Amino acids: CASSPQRENEQYF.

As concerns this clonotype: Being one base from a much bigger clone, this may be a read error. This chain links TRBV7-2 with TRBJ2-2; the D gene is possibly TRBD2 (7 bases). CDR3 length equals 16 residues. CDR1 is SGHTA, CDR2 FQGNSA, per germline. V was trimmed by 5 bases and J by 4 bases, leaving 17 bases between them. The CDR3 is CASSVVGGDGTGELFF. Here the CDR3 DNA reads TGTGCCAGCAGCGTAGTAGGGGGGGACGGCACCGGGGAGCTGTTTTTT.

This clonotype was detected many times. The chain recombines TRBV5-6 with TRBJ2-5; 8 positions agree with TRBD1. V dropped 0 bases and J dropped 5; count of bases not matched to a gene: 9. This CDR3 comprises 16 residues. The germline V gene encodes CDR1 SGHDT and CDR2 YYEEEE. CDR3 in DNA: TGTGCCAGCAGCTTGGCCGGGGGACAGGCTCGGGAGACCCAGTACTTC. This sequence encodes CASSLAGGQARETQYF.

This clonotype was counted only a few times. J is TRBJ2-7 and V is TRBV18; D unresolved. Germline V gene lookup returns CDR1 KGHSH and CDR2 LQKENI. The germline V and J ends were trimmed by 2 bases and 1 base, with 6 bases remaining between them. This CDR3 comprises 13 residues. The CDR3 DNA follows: TGTGCCAGCTCACCATCAGAATCCTACGAGCAGTACTTC. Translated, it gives CASSPSESYEQYF.

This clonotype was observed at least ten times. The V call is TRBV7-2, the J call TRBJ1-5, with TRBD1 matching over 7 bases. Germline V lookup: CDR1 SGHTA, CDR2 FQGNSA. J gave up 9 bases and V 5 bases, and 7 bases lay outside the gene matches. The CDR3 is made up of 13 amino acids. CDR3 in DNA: TGTGCCAGCAGCCGTGACAGGGTTACGCCCCAGCATTTT. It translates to CASSRDRVTPQHF.

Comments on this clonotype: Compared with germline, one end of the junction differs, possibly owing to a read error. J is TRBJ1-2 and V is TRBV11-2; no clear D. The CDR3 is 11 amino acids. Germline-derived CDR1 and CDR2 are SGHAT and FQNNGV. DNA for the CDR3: TGTGCCAGCAGCTTAGATAGAGCGCGTTTCTTC. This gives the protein CASSLDRARFF.

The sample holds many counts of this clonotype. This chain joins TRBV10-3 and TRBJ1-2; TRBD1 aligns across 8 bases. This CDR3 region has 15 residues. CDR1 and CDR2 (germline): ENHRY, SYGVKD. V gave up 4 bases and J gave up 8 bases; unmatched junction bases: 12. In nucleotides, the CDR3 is TGTGCCATCAGTGCAGACAGGGGAGTAGTCCGGGGCTACACCTTC. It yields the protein CAISADRGVVRGYTF.

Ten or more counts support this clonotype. CDR3 sequence reads: CSARTGDYNEQFF. CDR3 DNA sequence: TGCAGCGCCCGGACAGGGGACTACAATGAGCAGTTCTTC. V usage is TRBV29-1 and J usage is TRBJ2-1, with 9 bases that match TRBD1. Per germline, CDR1 SQVTM and CDR2 ANQGSEA. The CDR3 sequence is 13 residues long. Unmatched junction bases numbered 4, after V lost 7 bases and J lost 3 bases.

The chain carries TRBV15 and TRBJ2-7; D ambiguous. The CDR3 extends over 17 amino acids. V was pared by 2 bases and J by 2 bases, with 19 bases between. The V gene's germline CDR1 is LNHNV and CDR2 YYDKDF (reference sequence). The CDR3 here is CATSRTLGILRPYEQYF. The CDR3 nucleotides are TGTGCCACCAGCAGAACCCTGGGGATTCTCCGTCCCTACGAGCAGTACTTC.

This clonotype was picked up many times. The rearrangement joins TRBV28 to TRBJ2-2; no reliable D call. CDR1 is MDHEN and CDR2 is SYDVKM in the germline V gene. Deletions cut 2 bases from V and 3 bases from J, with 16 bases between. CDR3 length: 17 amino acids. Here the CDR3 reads CASSLVPLESDTGELFF. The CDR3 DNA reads TGTGCCAGCAGTTTAGTCCCGTTAGAGTCGGACACCGGGGAGCTGTTTTTT.

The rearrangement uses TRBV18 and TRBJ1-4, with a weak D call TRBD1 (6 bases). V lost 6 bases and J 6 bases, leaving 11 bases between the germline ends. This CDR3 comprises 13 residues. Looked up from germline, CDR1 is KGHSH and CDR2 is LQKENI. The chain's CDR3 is CASSPGGHEKLFF. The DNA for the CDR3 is TGTGCCAGCTCTCCTGGGGGGCATGAAAAACTGTTTTTT. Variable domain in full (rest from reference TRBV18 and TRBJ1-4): NAGVMQNPRHLVRRRGQEARLRCSPMKGHSHVYWYRQLPEEGLKFMVYLQKENIIDESGMPKERFSAEFPKEGPSILRIQQVVRGDSAAYFCASSPGGHEKLFFGSGTQLSVL.

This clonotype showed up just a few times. CDR3 DNA: TGTGCCAGCAGTTTATCTCCTAGGCGCGTCTACACCTTC. Translating gives CASSLSPRRVYTF. This sequence joins TRBV27 and TRBJ1-2, with unresolved D. The germline V gene encodes CDR1 MNHEY and CDR2 SMNVEV (reference sequence). The CDR3 totals 13 residues. The V end lost 0 bases, the J end lost 10 bases, and 12 bases lay between the germline ends.

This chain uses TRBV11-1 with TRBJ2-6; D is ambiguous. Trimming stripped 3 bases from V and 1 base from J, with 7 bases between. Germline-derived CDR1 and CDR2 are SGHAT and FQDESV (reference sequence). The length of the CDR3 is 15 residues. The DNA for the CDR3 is TGTGCCAGCAGCTTGAGGTATTCTGGGGCCAACGTCCTGACTTTC. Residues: CASSLRYSGANVLTF. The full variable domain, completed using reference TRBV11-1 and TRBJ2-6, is EAEVAQSPRYKITEKSQAVAFWCDPISGHATLYWYRQILGQGPELLVQFQDESVVDDSQLPKDRFSAERLKGVDSTLKIQPAELGDSAMYLCASSLRYSGANVLTFGAGSRLTVL.